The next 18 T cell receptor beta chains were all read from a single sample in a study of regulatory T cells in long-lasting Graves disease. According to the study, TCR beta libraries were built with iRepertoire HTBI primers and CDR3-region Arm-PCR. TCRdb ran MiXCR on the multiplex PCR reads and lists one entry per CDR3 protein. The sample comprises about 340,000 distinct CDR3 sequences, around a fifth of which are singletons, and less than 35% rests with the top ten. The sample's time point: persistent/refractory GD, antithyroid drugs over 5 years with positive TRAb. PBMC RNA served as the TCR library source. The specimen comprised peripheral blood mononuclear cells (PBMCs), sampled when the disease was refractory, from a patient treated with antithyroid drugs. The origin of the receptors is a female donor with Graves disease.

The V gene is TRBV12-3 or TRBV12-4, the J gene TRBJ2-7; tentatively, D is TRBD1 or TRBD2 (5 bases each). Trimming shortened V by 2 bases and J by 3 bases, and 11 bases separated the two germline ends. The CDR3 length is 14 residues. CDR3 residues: CASSLSGTSYEQYF. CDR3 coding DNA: TGTGCCAGCAGTTTATCCGGGACCAGCTACGAGCAGTACTTC.

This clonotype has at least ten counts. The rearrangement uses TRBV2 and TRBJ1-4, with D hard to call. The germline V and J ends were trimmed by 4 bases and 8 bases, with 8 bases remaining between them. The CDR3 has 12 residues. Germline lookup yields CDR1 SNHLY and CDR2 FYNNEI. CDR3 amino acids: CASSVGGEKLFF. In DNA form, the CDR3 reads TGTGCCAGCAGTGTTGGAGGGGAAAAACTGTTTTTT.

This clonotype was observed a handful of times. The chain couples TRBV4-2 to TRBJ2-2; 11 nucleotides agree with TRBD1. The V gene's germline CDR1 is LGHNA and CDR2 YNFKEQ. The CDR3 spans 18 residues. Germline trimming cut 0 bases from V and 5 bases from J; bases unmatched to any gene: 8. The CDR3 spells CASSQDHRTGGRTGELFF. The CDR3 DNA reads TGTGCCAGCAGCCAAGACCATCGGACAGGGGGCCGGACCGGGGAGCTGTTTTTT.

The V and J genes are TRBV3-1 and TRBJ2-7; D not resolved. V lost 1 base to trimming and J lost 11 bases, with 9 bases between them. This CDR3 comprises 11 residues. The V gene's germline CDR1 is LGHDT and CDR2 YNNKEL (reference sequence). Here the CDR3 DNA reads TGTGCCAGCAGCCAAGCGGGCACCAAGTACTTC. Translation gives CASSQAGTKYF.

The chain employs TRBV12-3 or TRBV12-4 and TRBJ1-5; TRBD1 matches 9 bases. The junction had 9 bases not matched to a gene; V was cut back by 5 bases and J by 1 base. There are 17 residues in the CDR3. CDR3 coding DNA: TGTGCCAGCAGTACGCACAGGGGGCGGACGAGCAATCAGCCCCAGCATTTT. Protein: CASSTHRGRTSNQPQHF.

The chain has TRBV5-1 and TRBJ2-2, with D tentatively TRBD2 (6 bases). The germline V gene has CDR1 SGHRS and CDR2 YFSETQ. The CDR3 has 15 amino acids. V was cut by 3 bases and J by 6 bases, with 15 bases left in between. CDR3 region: CASSSEGRSAGELFF. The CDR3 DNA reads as TGCGCCAGCAGCTCGGAGGGCCGTTCGGCCGGGGAGCTGTTTTTT.

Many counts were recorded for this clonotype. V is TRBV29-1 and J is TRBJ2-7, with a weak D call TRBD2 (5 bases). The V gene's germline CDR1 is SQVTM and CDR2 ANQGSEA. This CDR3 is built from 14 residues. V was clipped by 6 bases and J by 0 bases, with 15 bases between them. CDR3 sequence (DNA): TGCAGCGTCCGCCGGACTGGAAGCTCCTACGAGCAGTACTTC. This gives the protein CSVRRTGSSYEQYF.

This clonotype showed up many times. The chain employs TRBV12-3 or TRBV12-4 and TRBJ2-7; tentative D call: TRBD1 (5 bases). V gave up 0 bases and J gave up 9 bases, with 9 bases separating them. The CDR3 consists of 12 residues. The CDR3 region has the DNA TGTGCCAGCAGTTTAGCGTGGCAGGGGCAGTACTTC. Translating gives CASSLAWQGQYF.

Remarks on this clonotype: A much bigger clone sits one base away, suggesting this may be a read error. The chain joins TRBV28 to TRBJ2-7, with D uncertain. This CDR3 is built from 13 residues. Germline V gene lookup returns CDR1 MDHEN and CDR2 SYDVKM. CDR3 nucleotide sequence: TGTGCCTGCAGCTTAAACCTTTTCCACGAGCAGTACTTC. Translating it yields CACSLNLFHEQYF.

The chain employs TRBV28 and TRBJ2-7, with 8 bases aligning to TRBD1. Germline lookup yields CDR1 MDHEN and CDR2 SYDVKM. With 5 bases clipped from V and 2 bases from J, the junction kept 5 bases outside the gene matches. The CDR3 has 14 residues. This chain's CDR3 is CASSRQGSPYEQYF. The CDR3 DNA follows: TGTGCCAGCAGTAGACAGGGGTCCCCCTACGAGCAGTACTTC.

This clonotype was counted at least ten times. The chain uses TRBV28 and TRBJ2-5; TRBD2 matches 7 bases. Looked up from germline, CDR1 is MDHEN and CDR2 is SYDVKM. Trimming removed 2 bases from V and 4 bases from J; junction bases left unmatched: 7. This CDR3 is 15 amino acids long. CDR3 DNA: TGTGCCAGCAGTTTAGGTCAGGGAGGGAGAGAGACCCAGTACTTC. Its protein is CASSLGQGGRETQYF.

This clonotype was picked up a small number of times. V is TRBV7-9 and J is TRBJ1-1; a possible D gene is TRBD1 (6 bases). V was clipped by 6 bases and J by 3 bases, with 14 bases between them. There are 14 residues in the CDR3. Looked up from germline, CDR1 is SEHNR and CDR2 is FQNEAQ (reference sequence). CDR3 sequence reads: CASSLRGIDTEAFF. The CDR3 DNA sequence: TGTGCCAGCAGTCTTAGGGGGATCGACACTGAAGCTTTCTTT.

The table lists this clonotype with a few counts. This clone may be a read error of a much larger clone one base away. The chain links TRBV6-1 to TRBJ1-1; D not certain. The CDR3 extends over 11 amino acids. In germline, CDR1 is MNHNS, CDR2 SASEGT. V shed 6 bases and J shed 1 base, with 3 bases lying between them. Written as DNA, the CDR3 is TGTGCCAGCAGGTGGAACACTGAAGCTTTCTTT. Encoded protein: CASRWNTEAFF.

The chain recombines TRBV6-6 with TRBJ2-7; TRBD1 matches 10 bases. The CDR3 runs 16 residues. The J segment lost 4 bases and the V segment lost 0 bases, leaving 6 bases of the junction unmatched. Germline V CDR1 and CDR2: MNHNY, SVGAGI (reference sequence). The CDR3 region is CASSYSIGGQGYEQYF. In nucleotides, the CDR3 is TGTGCCAGCAGTTACTCGATAGGGGGACAGGGGTACGAGCAGTACTTC.

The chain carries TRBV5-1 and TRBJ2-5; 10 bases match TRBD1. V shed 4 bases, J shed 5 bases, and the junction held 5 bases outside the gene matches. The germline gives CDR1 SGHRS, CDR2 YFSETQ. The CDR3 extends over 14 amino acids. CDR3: CASSHGTGAETQYF. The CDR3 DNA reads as TGCGCCAGCAGCCACGGGACAGGGGCGGAGACCCAGTACTTC.

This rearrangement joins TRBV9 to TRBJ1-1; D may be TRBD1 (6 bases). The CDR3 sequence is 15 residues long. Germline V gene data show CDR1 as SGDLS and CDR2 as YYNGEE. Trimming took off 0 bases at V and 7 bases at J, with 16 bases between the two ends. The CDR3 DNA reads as TGTGCCAGCAGCGTAGAGGGGGGATTGGACGATGAAGCTTTCTTT. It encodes CASSVEGGLDDEAFF.

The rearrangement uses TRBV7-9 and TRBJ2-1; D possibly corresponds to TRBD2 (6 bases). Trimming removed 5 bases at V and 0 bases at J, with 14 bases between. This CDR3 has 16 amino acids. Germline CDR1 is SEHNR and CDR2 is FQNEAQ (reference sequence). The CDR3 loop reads CASSPLAGPSYNEQFF. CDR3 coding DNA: TGTGCCAGCAGCCCTCTCGCGGGACCCTCCTACAATGAGCAGTTCTTC.

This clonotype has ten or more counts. The CDR3 sequence is CASSPRTGGSQPQHF. The CDR3 nucleotides read TGTGCCAGTAGTCCAAGGACAGGGGGCTCTCAGCCCCAGCATTTT. V gene TRBV19 combines with J gene TRBJ1-5, with 11 bases matching TRBD1. Germline V gene sequence: CDR1 LNHDA, CDR2 SQIVND (reference sequence). The CDR3 covers 15 residues. J gave up 6 bases and V 5 bases, and 6 bases lay outside the gene matches.